The 27 T cell receptor beta chains below come from one sample, sequenced in a study of chemoradiotherapy in HPV16-positive cancers. Some clones are missing from TCRdb's copy, which holds only in-frame ones; the method was immunoSEQ multiplex PCR. The sample has hundreds of clones; 70% to 90% are singletons. The sequencing used tumor tissue, collected from a patient who underwent chemoradiotherapy. The receptors shown here come from a human donor with HPV-associated anogenital cancer.

V usage is TRBV6-1 and J usage is TRBJ1-1; D call uncertain. The CDR3 extends over 15 amino acids. V lost 6 bases, J lost 1 base, and 15 bases lay in between. CDR1 is MNHNS, CDR2 SASEGT, per germline. CDR3 protein: CASREPGRWNTEAFF. The CDR3 DNA is TGTGCCAGCAGGGAACCCGGACGGTGGAACACTGAAGCTTTCTTT.

This sequence joins TRBV4-3 and TRBJ2-1; weak D call: TRBD2 (6 bases). Trimming removed 0 bases at V and 6 bases at J, with 18 bases between. The CDR3 contains 17 residues. Per the germline V gene, CDR1 is LGHNA and CDR2 is YSLEER. CDR3 coding DNA: TGCGCCAGCAGCCAAGAAGTTAGCGGACTAATGGGCAATGAGCAGTTCTTC. Translation: CASSQEVSGLMGNEQFF.

V gene TRBV10-3 combines with J gene TRBJ1-5; 8 nucleotides align to TRBD1. There are 17 residues in the CDR3. Germline CDR1 is ENHRY and CDR2 is SYGVKD. V lost 8 bases, J lost 0 bases, and 12 bases stayed unmatched. In DNA form, the CDR3 reads TGTGCCATCGGCTCCCCAGGGGGCTCTTATAGCAATCAGCCCCAGCATTTT. Residues: CAIGSPGGSYSNQPQHF.

This clone was seen a few times. This chain joins TRBV11-2 and TRBJ1-4; perhaps TRBD1 as D (5 bases). V was trimmed by 1 base and J by 4 bases, leaving 13 bases between them. The CDR3 is 16 amino acids. Germline CDR1 SGHAT, CDR2 FQNNGV. CDR3 sequence (DNA): TGTGCCAGCAGCTTAGTTTCGGCAGGGTTTAATGAAAAACTGTTTTTT. Translation: CASSLVSAGFNEKLFF.

The chain is built from TRBV27 and TRBJ1-2; D remains ambiguous. Between the trimmed V and J ends, which lost 0 bases and 5 bases, there was a span of 10 bases. Germline CDR1 reads MNHEY; CDR2 reads SMNVEV (reference sequence). This CDR3 has 14 amino acids. The CDR3 DNA reads TGTGCCAGCAGTTTATCGAGGGCGGCATATGGCTACACCTTC. It specifies CASSLSRAAYGYTF.

The V call is TRBV5-1, the J call TRBJ2-1, with 7 nucleotides matching TRBD1. Germline V CDR1 and CDR2: SGHRS, YFSETQ. The length of the CDR3 is 14 residues. The trim removed 2 bases at V and 4 bases at J, leaving 3 bases unmatched. Here the CDR3 DNA reads TGCGCCAGCAGCTTCTACAGGGGATACAATGAGCAGTTCTTC. This gives the protein CASSFYRGYNEQFF.

This clone showed up just a few times. The V call is TRBV10-1, the J call TRBJ2-4; no definite D call. Trimming took 2 bases from V and 8 from J, leaving 13 bases between them. CDR3 length: 14 amino acids. Germline V gene data show CDR1 as WNHNN and CDR2 as SYGVQD (reference sequence). The CDR3 spells CASSENLDGYIQYF. In DNA form, the CDR3 reads TGCGCCAGCAGTGAGAACCTGGACGGGTACATTCAGTACTTC.

The chain recombines TRBV6-5 with TRBJ2-4, with D tentatively TRBD1 (5 bases). The CDR3 has 14 amino acids. Trimming shortened V by 6 bases and J by 5 bases, and 14 bases separated the two germline ends. The germline gives CDR1 MNHEY, CDR2 SVGAGI. DNA of the CDR3: TGTGCCAGCAGCCAGGGCCCCCTGGAAAACATTCAGTACTTC. The encoded protein is CASSQGPLENIQYF.

The chain carries TRBV27 and TRBJ1-1, with 8 bases identical to TRBD1. The CDR3 runs to 15 residues. With 2 bases clipped from V and 5 bases from J, the junction kept 7 bases outside the gene matches. CDR1 and CDR2 (germline): MNHEY, SMNVEV (reference sequence). DNA for the CDR3: TGTGCCAGCAGTTTAGTAGGACAGGGTGGAACTGAAGCTTTCTTT. This sequence encodes CASSLVGQGGTEAFF.

As DNA, the CDR3 is TGTGCCAGCACCACTAGTCCTAGCGTAACCTACGAGCAGTACTTC. This encodes CASTTSPSVTYEQYF. The V and J genes are TRBV7-9 and TRBJ2-7; D may be TRBD2 (6 bases). Trimming pared 7 bases from V and 2 bases from J, leaving 18 bases between. The germline CDR1 and CDR2 sequences are SEHNR and FQNEAQ (reference sequence). The CDR3 is made up of 15 amino acids. Together with reference TRBV7-9 and TRBJ2-7, the CDR3 gives the full variable domain: DTGVSQNPRHKITKRGQNVTFRCDPISEHNRLYWYRQTLGQGPEFLTYFQNEAQLEKSRLLSDRFSAERPKGSFSTLEIQRTEQGDSAMYLCASTTSPSVTYEQYFGPGTRLTVT.

The rearrangement links TRBV19 to TRBJ1-2; D possibly corresponds to TRBD1 (5 bases). The germline V gene encodes CDR1 LNHDA and CDR2 SQIVND (reference sequence). With 4 bases removed from V and 6 bases from J, the gap between germline ends came to 12 bases. The CDR3 has 13 amino acids. The CDR3 region has the DNA TGTGCCAGTAGTAGTCAGGGTCTCAATGGCTACACCTTC. It specifies CASSSQGLNGYTF.

The chain combines TRBV19 with TRBJ2-7; 8 positions agree with TRBD2. This CDR3 is built from 14 residues. Trimming at V came to 5 bases and at J to 5 bases, leaving 8 bases not matched to a gene. CDR1 LNHDA and CDR2 SQIVND come from the germline V gene (reference sequence). The CDR3 protein is CASSPFGGGHEQYF. The CDR3 nucleotides are TGTGCCAGTAGTCCCTTCGGGGGGGGGCACGAGCAGTACTTC.

This clone showed up just a few times. V and J are TRBV7-2 and TRBJ1-1, with 10 positions matching TRBD1. The CDR3 contains 14 residues. Looked up from germline, CDR1 is SGHTA and CDR2 is FQGNSA. V lost 4 bases, J lost 5 bases, and 4 bases stayed unmatched. CDR3 loop: CASSSGQGPTEAFF. The CDR3 DNA reads TGTGCCAGCAGCTCGGGACAGGGGCCGACTGAAGCTTTCTTT.

The genes are TRBV30 and TRBJ1-1; TRBD1 matches at 8 bases. Per germline, CDR1 GTSNPN and CDR2 SVGIG (reference sequence). The CDR3 has 14 residues. With V trimmed by 0 bases and J by 11 bases, 11 bases remained unmatched. The CDR3 sequence is CAWSVQSQGARAFF. The CDR3 DNA follows: TGTGCCTGGAGTGTACAATCGCAGGGGGCTCGTGCTTTCTTT.

This chain uses TRBV11-2 with TRBJ1-2; 7 nucleotides line up with TRBD1. CDR3 length: 15 residues. V lost 3 bases and J lost 0; bases outside the gene matches: 4. Germline assignment: CDR1 SGHAT and CDR2 FQNNGV. As DNA, the CDR3 is TGTGCCAGCAGCTTCGGGAGGGGGCCTAACTATGGCTACACCTTC. Translated, it gives CASSFGRGPNYGYTF.

The chain combines TRBV19 with TRBJ1-2; 7 bases are shared with TRBD1. Germline trimming cut 1 base from V and 4 bases from J; bases unmatched to any gene: 9. This CDR3 contains 16 residues. Germline CDR1 reads LNHDA; CDR2 reads SQIVND (reference sequence). DNA for the CDR3: TGTGCCAGTAGTATAGGTCGGACAGGTTCGAGCTATGGCTACACCTTC. It translates to CASSIGRTGSSYGYTF.

The chain recombines TRBV5-1 with TRBJ2-2, with D unresolved. Trimming removed 4 bases from V and 6 bases from J, with 16 bases in between. The germline V gene has CDR1 SGHRS and CDR2 YFSETQ. The CDR3 runs 15 residues. CDR3 residues: CASSPVPPKPGELFF. For the CDR3, the DNA is TGCGCCAGCAGCCCAGTCCCACCCAAACCCGGGGAGCTGTTTTTT.

The chain recombines TRBV5-6 with TRBJ2-7; no clear D. The V and J ends lost 4 bases and 2 bases respectively, with 7 bases between them. Germline-derived CDR1 and CDR2 are SGHDT and YYEEEE. This CDR3 has 12 residues. The CDR3 DNA reads TGTGCCAGCAGCCTGACCCCCTACGAGCAGTACTTC. Translation gives CASSLTPYEQYF.

This clone was detected only a few times. V gene TRBV6-5 combines with J gene TRBJ1-6; TRBD1 matches at 9 bases. The ends lost 6 bases at V and 9 bases at J; junction bases unmatched: 3. Germline V gene lookup returns CDR1 MNHEY and CDR2 SVGAGI. This CDR3 has 13 residues. The CDR3 bases are TGTGCCAGCAGGAAACAGGGGGCTTCACCCCTCCACTTT. The encoded protein is CASRKQGASPLHF.

The chain couples TRBV4-1 to TRBJ2-4; 8 bases fit TRBD2. Germline V gene lookup returns CDR1 MGHRA and CDR2 YSYEKL. The CDR3 is made up of 13 amino acids. The V gene end was trimmed by 4 bases and the J gene end by 8 bases; junction bases not matched to a gene: 4. CDR3: CASSPREGDIQYF. DNA of the CDR3: TGCGCCAGCAGCCCCCGGGAGGGTGACATTCAGTACTTC.

The V and J genes are TRBV7-2 and TRBJ2-5; no reliable D call. The V gene lost 5 bases and the J gene lost 1 base, with 14 bases spanning the gap. The CDR3 has 15 amino acids. Germline assignment: CDR1 SGHTA and CDR2 FQGNSA. The CDR3: CASSLYGFGQETQYF. The DNA for the CDR3 is TGTGCCAGCAGCCTTTACGGGTTCGGCCAAGAGACCCAGTACTTC.

The rearrangement joins TRBV7-2 to TRBJ1-5; 8 bases line up with TRBD1. Unmatched junction bases numbered 3, after V lost 5 bases and J lost 6 bases. Germline V CDR1 and CDR2: SGHTA, FQGNSA. This CDR3 has 13 amino acids. This CDR3 reads CASSLTGAQPQHF. CDR3 in DNA: TGTGCCAGCAGCCTGACAGGGGCTCAGCCCCAGCATTTT.

This rearrangement joins TRBV4-1 to TRBJ2-2; TRBD2 matches 7 bases. V was pared by 0 bases and J by 0 bases, with 4 bases of the junction left unmatched. This CDR3 is 17 amino acids long. Germline V CDR1 and CDR2: MGHRA, YSYEKL. CDR3 sequence (DNA): TGCGCCAGCAGCCAAGATAGGAGCGGGGCGAACACCGGGGAGCTGTTTTTT. As protein: CASSQDRSGANTGELFF.

This chain uses TRBV12-1 with TRBJ2-1; the table's D gene call, TRBD2, was not cross checked with the DNA. TRBV12-1 is listed as a pseudogene. The CDR3 is 18 amino acids. The CDR3: CASSFPREGDVSYNEQFF. Written as DNA, the CDR3 is TGTGCCAGCAGTTTTCCCCGGGAGGGAGATGTCTCCTACAATGAGCAGTTCTTC.

CDR3 sequence reads: CAINKSKAGGTNTGELFF. For the CDR3, the DNA is TGTGCCATCAATAAGAGTAAGGCGGGAGGAACGAACACCGGGGAGCTGTTTTTT. The chain carries TRBV10-3 and TRBJ2-2; TRBD2 matches 8 bases. Germline values: CDR1 ENHRY, CDR2 SYGVKD. V gave up 7 bases and J gave up 0 bases; unmatched junction bases: 13. The CDR3 extends over 18 amino acids.

CDR3 sequence reads: CASSAGSSTDTQYF. As DNA, the CDR3 is TGTGCCAGCAGCGCGGGGAGTAGCACAGATACGCAGTATTTT. The rearrangement links TRBV11-2 to TRBJ2-3, with D perhaps TRBD2 (6 bases). The germline CDR1 and CDR2 sequences are SGHAT and FQNNGV. This CDR3 is 14 amino acids long. V lost 5 bases, J lost 0 bases, and 9 bases lay in between.

This sequence joins TRBV19 and TRBJ1-5; TRBD1 might be the D (5 bases). V lost 5 bases and J lost 0, with 11 bases in between. Looked up from germline, CDR1 is LNHDA and CDR2 is SQIVND (reference sequence). The CDR3 spans 15 residues. This CDR3 is CASSLRGVSNQPQHF. The CDR3, as DNA: TGTGCCAGTAGTCTAAGAGGGGTTAGCAATCAGCCCCAGCATTTT.